Below, one TCR beta chain is given with its context. Antigen specificity is unknown. Measured with immunoSEQ multiplex PCR; TCRdb has only the in-frame clones, and not every one. The sample has more than 110,000 clones, around 92% seen once; the top ten hold 3% to 4%. The sample belongs to a study of T cell responses to AZD1222 COVID-19 vaccine. Study-level points and caveats: The donor cohort was predominantly white British with a female majority, and clonal diversity may have been underestimated. AZD1222 recipients seropositive at baseline numbered only six or seven. Nearly half of unique spike-specific TCRs reportedly avoided B.1.351 and B.1.1.7 mutated regions.

The germline V gene encodes CDR1 SGHAT and CDR2 FQNNGV. This CDR3 is 16 amino acids long. V dropped 4 bases and J dropped 4; count of bases not matched to a gene: 11. The source was peripheral blood, collected 28 days after the second AZD1222 dose. The clonotype was recovered from an adult who received the AZD1222 COVID-19 vaccine. The chain links TRBV11-2 to TRBJ1-1, with 8 bases identical to TRBD1. The CDR3 region has the DNA TGTGCCAGCAGCTGGGGCAGGGGGCACGCTGGCACTGAAGCTTTCTTT. Translated: CASSWGRGHAGTEAFF.